This T cell receptor (beta chain) was identified in a study of cytomegalovirus exposure and HLA in healthy donors. Notes on the study in general: Published work reported that the classifier diagnosed cytomegalovirus status with high specificity and sensitivity. Clusters of TCRs from the first cohort tended to co-occur in the 120 validation repertoires (as a later analysis found). Generally TCR sequences proved uncommon, though certain public TCRs appeared in numerous donors. The study put under 200 TCR beta chains on its list as cytomegalovirus-associated.

CDR3 size: 18 residues. From germline, CDR1 is SGHTA and CDR2 FQGTGA. V shed 6 bases and J 0 bases; nucleotides not matched to a gene: 8. TCRdb's table, derived via immunoSEQ multiplex PCR, lists solely in-frame clones and lacks some. The data show roughly 52,000 clones, 88% seen once. On this clone: Its cognate antigen is unknown.

The gene calls are TRBV7-3 and TRBJ2-1; 13 positions match TRBD2. Sequenced: PBMCs. The receptor's source is a woman under 40 in good health and CMV-seronegative. The CDR3 region has the DNA TGTGCCAGCAGTTGGGGACTAGCGGGATCCTCCTCCTACAATGAGCAGTTCTTC. The encoded protein is CASSWGLAGSSSYNEQFF. The full variable domain, completed using reference TRBV7-3 and TRBJ2-1, is GAGVSQTPSNKVTEKGKYVELRCDPISGHTALYWYRQSLGQGPEFLIYFQGTGAADDSGLPNDRFFAVRPEGSVSTLKIQRTERGDSAVYLCASSWGLAGSSSYNEQFFGPGTRLTVL.